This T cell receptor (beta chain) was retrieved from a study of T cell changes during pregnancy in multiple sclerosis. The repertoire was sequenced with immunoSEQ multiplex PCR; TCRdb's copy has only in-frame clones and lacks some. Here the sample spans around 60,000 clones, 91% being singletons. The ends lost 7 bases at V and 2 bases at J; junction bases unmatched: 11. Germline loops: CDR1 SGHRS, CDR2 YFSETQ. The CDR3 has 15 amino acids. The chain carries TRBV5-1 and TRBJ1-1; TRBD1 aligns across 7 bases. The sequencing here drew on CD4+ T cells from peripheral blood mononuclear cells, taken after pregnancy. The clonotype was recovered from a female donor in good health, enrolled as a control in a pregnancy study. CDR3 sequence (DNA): TGCGCCAGCGGCCTCCAGCAGGGGGTTAACACTGAAGCTTTCTTT. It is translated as CASGLQQGVNTEAFF.